The 2 T cell receptor beta chains presented below share a single source sample, sequenced in a study of blood T cell repertoires in COVID-19. Assay used: immunoSEQ multiplex PCR; TCRdb lists only in-frame clones, some missing. The table has about 140,000 clones, about 83% seen once. The material sequenced was peripheral blood. The source of these receptors is a human donor in a cohort sampled during active COVID-19.

This chain connects TRBV5-4 to TRBJ2-3; D gene unclear. The CDR3 has 14 residues. Germline V gives CDR1 SGHNT, CDR2 YYREEE (reference sequence). V lost 7 bases, J lost 2 bases, and 14 bases lay in between. The CDR3: CASHVGGYTDTQYF. CDR3 DNA: TGTGCCAGCCATGTCGGCGGATACACAGATACGCAGTATTTT.

This clone was seen just once. J is TRBJ2-7 and V is TRBV28; the match to TRBD1 covers 7 bases. Germline trimming cut 7 bases from V and 1 base from J; bases unmatched to any gene: 7. The CDR3 is made up of 14 amino acids. Germline V gene sequence: CDR1 MDHEN, CDR2 SYDVKM. CDR3 region: CASNSGGPSYEQYF. The CDR3 DNA follows: TGTGCCAGCAATTCAGGGGGTCCTTCCTACGAGCAGTACTTC.